This TCR beta chain was found in a study of blood T cell repertoires in COVID-19. The V end was cut by 2 bases, the J end by 5 bases, with 15 bases between. Germline lookup yields CDR1 KGHDR and CDR2 SFDVKD. The CDR3 consists of 16 residues. The repertoire was sequenced with immunoSEQ multiplex PCR; TCRdb's copy has only in-frame clones and lacks some. The sample yields a few hundred thousand clones, 70% to 90% seen once. The specimen was peripheral blood. The clonotype originates from a man in his late teens or twenties with active or convalescent COVID-19. The rearrangement uses TRBV24-1 and TRBJ1-5; possible D gene TRBD1, 5 bases. The CDR3 DNA is TGTGCCACCAGTGATTCAGGTCGGGGGAATCATCAGCCCCAGCATTTT. Translating it yields CATSDSGRGNHQPQHF.